The next 20 T cell receptor beta chains were all read from a single sample in a study of cytomegalovirus exposure and HLA in healthy donors. The primer mix had 60 Vbeta and 13 Jbeta primers. Data came from immunoSEQ multiplex PCR; TCRdb stores just in-frame clones and leaves some out. This sample has approximately 79,000 clones, with about 79% found just once. Source material: PBMCs. These TCRs come from a male donor in good health and CMV-seropositive.

The count of this clone is one. The chain carries TRBV10-2 and TRBJ2-3, with D possibly TRBD2 on 5 matching bases. V was shortened by 2 bases and J by 3 bases, with 18 bases between the two germline ends. Per germline, CDR1 WSHSY and CDR2 SAAADI. The CDR3 runs to 17 residues. In DNA form, the CDR3 reads TGCGCCAGCAGTGAGACATACGGACTGGGTACGACAGATACGCAGTATTTT. As protein: CASSETYGLGTTDTQYF.

The CDR3 reads CASSRSREGQGPDYEQYF. The CDR3 coding sequence is TGTGCCAGCAGCCGAAGTAGAGAGGGACAGGGGCCCGACTACGAGCAGTACTTC. This chain joins TRBV11-2 and TRBJ2-7, with 10 bases aligning to TRBD1. Germline V gene sequence: CDR1 SGHAT, CDR2 FQNNGV. V trimming: 5 bases; J trimming: 3 bases; junction bases outside the gene matches: 16. The CDR3 spans 18 residues.

The chain recombines TRBV10-2 with TRBJ2-2; D is perhaps TRBD2 (6 bases). Trimming shortened V by 0 bases and J by 7 bases, and 12 bases separated the two germline ends. Germline CDR1 reads WSHSY; CDR2 reads SAAADI. This CDR3 spans 15 amino acids. DNA for the CDR3: TGCGCCAGCAGTGAGTCGCTTGGGACTTTCGGGGAGCTGTTTTTT. It translates to CASSESLGTFGELFF.

This clone appeared once. This chain connects TRBV28 to TRBJ2-7; TRBD2 agrees at 11 bases. The CDR3 has 16 amino acids. Looked up from germline, CDR1 is MDHEN and CDR2 is SYDVKM. Germline trimming cut 1 base from V and 4 bases from J; bases unmatched to any gene: 6. The DNA for the CDR3 is TGTGCCAGCAGTTTATCCACTAGCGGGAGTATGTACGAGCAGTACTTC. This translates into CASSLSTSGSMYEQYF.

The CDR3 coding sequence is TGTGCCAGCAGCTTACGTGGTAGCGGGGGCCTGAACACCGGGGAGCTGTTTTTT. Encoded protein: CASSLRGSGGLNTGELFF. The gene calls are TRBV7-6 and TRBJ2-2; 9 bases match TRBD2. Germline V gives CDR1 SGHVS, CDR2 FNYEAQ. CDR3 length: 18 amino acids. J was trimmed by 1 base and V by 2 bases; bases with no gene match: 8.

This clone was seen only a few times. The chain couples TRBV28 to TRBJ2-7, with TRBD2 as a possible D gene (6 bases). This CDR3 region has 16 residues. V lost 2 bases, J lost 2 bases, and 16 bases lay in between. Germline loops: CDR1 MDHEN, CDR2 SYDVKM. The CDR3 here is CASSLDLAEGPYEQYF. The CDR3 DNA sequence: TGTGCCAGCAGTTTAGACCTGGCGGAGGGACCCTACGAGCAGTACTTC.

This chain joins TRBV28 and TRBJ2-7, with 10 positions matching TRBD1. The CDR3 loop spans 15 amino acids. Germline-derived CDR1 and CDR2 are MDHEN and SYDVKM. The J segment lost 3 bases and the V segment lost 6 bases, leaving 8 bases of the junction unmatched. CDR3 loop: CASRDPTGGVYEQYF. In DNA, the CDR3 is TGTGCCAGCAGGGACCCGACAGGGGGCGTCTACGAGCAGTACTTC.

CDR3 bases: TGTGCCAGCAGCTTAGTGGATTGGGGGGGGCAGCCCCAGCATTTT. Amino acids: CASSLVDWGGQPQHF. The chain combines TRBV7-8 with TRBJ1-5, with D possibly being TRBD1 (5 bases). The ends were cut back, 1 base at V and 7 bases at J, with 14 bases in the middle. Germline V lookup: CDR1 SGHVS, CDR2 FQNEAQ. The CDR3 extends over 15 amino acids.

The J gene is TRBJ2-3, the V gene TRBV7-2; 9 nucleotides agree with TRBD1. The CDR3 covers 16 residues. Germline V gene data show CDR1 as SGHTA and CDR2 as FQGNSA. The J segment lost 3 bases and the V segment lost 5 bases, leaving 9 bases of the junction unmatched. CDR3 loop: CASSQMGQGGTDTQYF. DNA of the CDR3: TGTGCCAGCAGCCAAATGGGACAGGGAGGGACAGATACGCAGTATTTT. The full variable domain, rest sourced from reference TRBV7-2 and TRBJ2-3, is GAGVSQSPSNKVTEKGKDVELRCDPISGHTALYWYRQSLGQGLEFLIYFQGNSAPDKSGLPSDRFSAERTGGSVSTLTIQRTQQEDSAVYLCASSQMGQGGTDTQYFGPGTRLTVL.

This chain connects TRBV5-1 to TRBJ2-5; 9 bases agree with TRBD1. The V segment lost 3 bases and the J segment 2 bases; nucleotides outside the gene matches: 5. This CDR3 spans 15 amino acids. Germline V gives CDR1 SGHRS, CDR2 YFSETQ. The chain's CDR3 is CASSWGQGRQETQYF. The CDR3, as DNA: TGCGCCAGCAGCTGGGGACAGGGCCGTCAAGAGACCCAGTACTTC.

J is TRBJ1-1 and V is TRBV6-1; D call uncertain. V shed 5 bases and J shed 1 base, with 8 bases lying between them. The CDR3 consists of 13 residues. Germline CDR1 and CDR2: MNHNS and SASEGT. CDR3 DNA sequence: TGTGCCAGCAGTTATACCGGGAACACTGAAGCTTTCTTT. It translates to CASSYTGNTEAFF.

For the CDR3, the DNA is TGTGCCAGCGGGAGGACTAGCGGGTACAATGAGCAGTTCTTC. As protein: CASGRTSGYNEQFF. The rearrangement uses TRBV11-2 and TRBJ2-1; TRBD2 matches 11 bases. Germline CDR1 reads SGHAT; CDR2 reads FQNNGV. The CDR3 length is 14 residues. The junction had 4 bases not matched to a gene; V was cut back by 8 bases and J by 4 bases.

The gene calls are TRBV4-3 and TRBJ1-5; weak D call: TRBD1 (5 bases). V lost 1 base and J lost 0, with 16 bases in between. The CDR3 is made up of 18 amino acids. Germline CDR1 and CDR2: LGHNA and YSLEER. This chain's CDR3 is CASSQAPPGLISNQPQHF. Here the CDR3 DNA reads TGCGCCAGCAGCCAAGCGCCACCGGGACTCATTAGCAATCAGCCCCAGCATTTT.

This chain links TRBV9 with TRBJ2-2; D call uncertain. The V gene's germline CDR1 is SGDLS and CDR2 YYNGEE. V lost 4 bases and J lost 1, with 8 bases in between. The CDR3 extends over 14 amino acids. CDR3 nucleotides: TGTGCCAGCAGCACCCGACAGAACACCGGGGAGCTGTTTTTT. Its translation: CASSTRQNTGELFF.

This clone was seen just once. The chain combines TRBV11-2 with TRBJ1-1; 7 bases are shared with TRBD1. The CDR3 is made up of 15 amino acids. Per the germline V gene, CDR1 is SGHAT and CDR2 is FQNNGV. Trimming removed 2 bases from V and 2 bases from J; junction bases left unmatched: 5. Here the CDR3 reads CASSLIRGRNTEAFF. The CDR3 DNA sequence: TGTGCCAGCAGCTTAATAAGGGGGCGAAACACTGAAGCTTTCTTT. Looking up the rest from reference TRBV11-2 and TRBJ1-1 gives the full variable domain: EAGVAQSPRYKIIEKRQSVAFWCNPISGHATLYWYQQILGQGPKLLIQFQNNGVVDDSQLPKDRFSAERLKGVDSTLKIQPAKLEDSAVYLCASSLIRGRNTEAFFGQGTRLTVV.

V and J are TRBV6-1 and TRBJ2-4, with TRBD2 matching 8 bases. The CDR3 is made up of 16 amino acids. Germline V gives CDR1 MNHNS, CDR2 SASEGT. V was pared by 1 base and J by 7 bases, with 9 bases of the junction left unmatched. The CDR3 bases are TGTGCCAGCAGTGAAGGGGGGGGAGCGGGAGCCAACATTCAGTACTTC. Protein: CASSEGGGAGANIQYF.

The rearrangement links TRBV7-9 to TRBJ2-1, with a tentative D call TRBD2 (7 bases). The CDR3 sequence is 15 residues long. V lost 5 bases to trimming and J lost 7 bases, with 18 bases between them. Germline V gene lookup returns CDR1 SEHNR and CDR2 FQNEAQ (reference sequence). The CDR3 is CASSPRGGAENEQFF. CDR3 DNA sequence: TGTGCCAGCAGCCCAAGGGGGGGGGCCGAGAATGAGCAGTTCTTC.

The V call is TRBV19, the J call TRBJ1-2; D remains unclear. Trimming took 3 bases from V and 4 from J, leaving 15 bases between them. Per the germline V gene, CDR1 is LNHDA and CDR2 is SQIVND (reference sequence). The CDR3 length is 15 residues. In DNA, the CDR3 is TGTGCCAGTAGTATTAGGCCTGGGCTGGGCTATGGCTACACCTTC. Its translation: CASSIRPGLGYGYTF. The full variable domain, with the rest looked up from reference TRBV19 and TRBJ1-2, is DGGITQSPKYLFRKEGQNVTLSCEQNLNHDAMYWYRQDPGQGLRLIYYSQIVNDFQKGDIAEGYSVSREKKESFPLTVTSAQKNPTAFYLCASSIRPGLGYGYTFGSGTRLTVV.

The chain employs TRBV27 and TRBJ2-4; 8 bases line up with TRBD1. Germline-derived CDR1 and CDR2 are MNHEY and SMNVEV (reference sequence). The CDR3 loop spans 17 amino acids. Unmatched junction bases numbered 4, after V lost 0 bases and J lost 0 bases. CDR3: CASSLSGTGLAKNIQYF. DNA for the CDR3: TGTGCCAGCAGTTTATCCGGGACAGGACTAGCCAAAAACATTCAGTACTTC.

The gene calls are TRBV7-3 and TRBJ2-3; D gene ambiguous. V lost 0 bases and J lost 6, with 7 bases in between. This CDR3 region has 13 residues. From germline, CDR1 is SGHTA and CDR2 FQGTGA. CDR3 sequence: CASSLTFRDTQYF. The DNA for the CDR3 is TGTGCCAGCAGCTTAACGTTCCGGGATACGCAGTATTTT.